This TCR beta chain derives from a study of regulatory T cells in long-lasting Graves disease. Background on the study: Treatment with antithyroid drugs for over 5 years, together with positive TSH receptor antibodies, meant persistent Graves' disease. Study-wide results and limits: Preferential use of TRBV28, TRBJ1-2 and TRBJ2-5 was seen in persistent disease.

This clonotype showed up just once. Its matching antigen is unknown. This CDR3 spans 13 amino acids. Germline values: CDR1 SQVTM, CDR2 ANQGSEA. V was cut by 5 bases and J by 4 bases, with 14 bases left in between. Sequencing libraries for TCR beta were prepared with iRepertoire HTBI primers and Arm-PCR of CDR3 regions. In the authors' methods: Roughly 65 TRBV and about 15 TRBJ segments were identified across samples. MiXCR was run by TCRdb on the multiplex PCR reads, yielding one entry per CDR3 protein. These V and J calls rely on TCRdb rather than the paper's analysis. The table includes more than 650,000 distinct CDR3 sequences, approximately 31% detected once. The time point was: persistent/refractory GD, antithyroid drugs over 5 years with positive TRAb. TCR sequences were obtained from RNA taken from PBMCs.

This chain links TRBV29-1 with TRBJ1-1; possible D gene TRBD1, 5 bases. This sequence originates from a female donor with Graves disease. This material consisted of peripheral blood mononuclear cells (PBMCs), taken when the disease was refractory, from a patient treated with antithyroid drugs. CDR3 coding DNA: TGCAGCGTTAGGATAGGGGTAGGCACTGAAGCTTTCTTT. Protein: CSVRIGVGTEAFF.